This entry is about one T cell receptor (beta chain). As yet, its antigen is unknown. The entry originates in a study of monozygotic twins with inflammatory bowel disease. CDR3 length: 15 amino acids. Germline V gives CDR1 SGHAT, CDR2 FQNNGV. For every TCR library, around 3,700 ng of total RNA was used. UMIs with a 6-nucleotide sample barcode were added by template switching. TCRdb reanalyzed the 5' RACE reads, giving one entry per CDR3 protein sequence and no DNA. This table lists approximately 420,000 distinct CDR3 sequences. Study-wide points: Background noise in patient repertoires may stem from differing immunosuppressive treatments.

The sample taken for sequencing was blood. The V call is TRBV11-2, the J call TRBJ2-5; the TCRdb call, TRBD1, lacks DNA for checking. This TCR was recovered from a human donor with ulcerative colitis or Crohn's disease, or a healthy co-twin of an affected twin (not recorded which). The CDR3 spells CASSITGQSQETQYF. The full variable domain, rest sourced from reference TRBV11-2 and TRBJ2-5, is EAGVAQSPRYKIIEKRQSVAFWCNPISGHATLYWYQQILGQGPKLLIQFQNNGVVDDSQLPKDRFSAERLKGVDSTLKIQPAKLEDSAVYLCASSITGQSQETQYFGPGTRLLVL.